A few counts support the clone carrying this TCR beta chain. Its antigen is as yet unknown. Unique molecular identifiers featured in how the TCRbeta library was prepared. MiXCR, run by TCRdb on the PCR reads, gives a single entry per CDR3 protein. The sample lists hundreds of thousands of distinct CDR3 sequences; around 15% were seen once. This specimen belongs to a study of T-cell reconstitution after alpha-beta-depleted transplantation in children. Study outcomes and limitations: Among T cells one year after transplant, newly produced cells accounted for most counts and diversity. The study traced high day-60 TCRbeta diversity in some patients to surviving recipient T cells and thymic progenitors. After transplant, at about two months, alpha-beta T cells were reportedly derived from several hundred expanded graft clones.

The sequence derives from a male patient between 2 and 10 years old who had a stem cell transplant for acute lymphoblastic leukemia, so the T cells may come from the graft donor. Sequenced here: PBMCs, mostly from graft donor cells, sampled 360 days after TCRalphabeta/CD19-depleted stem cell transplant.

The CDR3 loop reads CASSQDRAGMGGYNEKLFF. The CDR3, as DNA: TGCGCCAGCAGCCAAGACAGGGCAGGAATGGGGGGATATAATGAAAAACTGTTTTTT. The J gene is TRBJ1-4, the V gene TRBV4-3; TRBD1 might be the D (5 bases). Germline V gene lookup returns CDR1 LGHNA and CDR2 YSLEER. The V and J ends lost 0 bases and 4 bases respectively, with 21 bases between them. This CDR3 has 19 residues.